This T cell receptor beta chain was sequenced in a study of cytomegalovirus exposure and HLA in healthy donors. This PCR relied on a set of 60 Vbeta primers and 13 Jbeta primers. Sequencing used immunoSEQ multiplex PCR; TCRdb keeps in-frame clones, though not all of them. The sample lists over 120,000 clones, 70% to 80% seen once, with about 2.2% in the top ten. V was shortened by 2 bases and J by 14 bases, with 7 bases between the two germline ends. In germline, CDR1 is MNHNS, CDR2 SASEGT. This CDR3 is 10 amino acids long. The V gene is TRBV6-1, the J gene TRBJ2-1; D is undetermined. The sample taken for sequencing was PBMCs. This clonotype was obtained from a woman between 18 and 29 years old in good health and CMV-seropositive. The CDR3 loop reads CASSEFSKFF. DNA for the CDR3: TGTGCCAGCAGTGAATTTTCTAAGTTCTTC.